This T cell receptor beta chain came from a study of response to subunit inactivated influenza vaccine (dated by TCRdb to the late 2010s). As for the study more broadly: Deep quantitative profiling of the T cell receptor repertoire was used in the study to follow responses to a trivalent subunit inactivated influenza vaccine.

The protocol used for the library was RT-PCR. These reads were obtained on an Illumina HiSeq 2500. The public reads were reanalyzed by TCRdb: fastp trimming at Q25, MiXCR alignment, in-frame beta chains only. Each CDR3 protein appears once, grouped with its most common genes and DNA. The sample table records hundreds of thousands of distinct CDR3 sequences; 10% to 15% of these occur just once. The ten largest clones represent roughly 10% of the sample. This clonotype appeared a few times. The antigen this receptor binds is unknown. Base qualities were left out, and no much larger clone turns up one base away. CDR1 and CDR2 were assigned from the germline V gene as MNHEY and SVGEGT. The CDR3, from cysteine to phenylalanine, totals 16 residues. Just the 48-base CDR3 DNA is kept, in frame starting at base 1. Here V drops 6 bases and J drops 0 bases, and the junction holds 8 bases not matched to any gene.

Findings and caveats that apply to the study as a whole: According to the authors, only a limited number of new T cells may be recruited by each seasonal influenza vaccination.

The V and J genes are TRBV6-2 or TRBV6-3 and TRBJ2-4; TRBD2 matches 7 bases in the middle. The receptor was derived from a man aged 50-60 years who received an inactivated influenza vaccine. Donor details come from another sample of the same person, matched by shared clones. The sample was PBMCs from blood, taken on the day of vaccination. The DNA reads as follows: TGTGCCAGCAGATTAGCGGGCACCCAAGCCAAAAACATTCAGTACTTC. It codes for CASRLAGTQAKNIQYF.